These T cell receptor beta chains were read from a single sample in a study of T cell responses to AZD1222 COVID-19 vaccine. TCRdb's table, derived via immunoSEQ multiplex PCR, lists solely in-frame clones and lacks some. The sample lists about 150,000 clones, under 95% occurring once. Source: peripheral blood, taken on day 0 of AZD1222 vaccination. The receptors derive from an adult in good health. The CDR3 runs from the conserved cysteine through the conserved F or W. D genes are given only for firm matches. Not all rows give a size; the values are once, few, many and, for expanded clones, a class.

D gene,J gene,V gene,clone size,CDR3 DNA,CDR3 protein
-,TRBJ1-6,TRBV25-1,-,TGTGCCAGCAGGGAAAACAGGCCAAATTCACCCCTCCACTTT,CASRENRPNSPLHF
TRBD2,TRBJ2-7,TRBV6-5,-,TGTGCCAGCAGCCGACTAGCGAATGGGGCCTACGAGCAGTACTTC,CASSRLANGAYEQYF
-,TRBJ1-2,TRBV7-9,-,TGTGCCAGCAGCCTAGGCCTAGAAGCTAACTATGGCTACACCTTC,CASSLGLEANYGYTF
TRBD1,TRBJ2-1,TRBV28,-,TGTGCCAGCAGTGCCCCGACAGGGTCATACAATGAGCAGTTCTTC,CASSAPTGSYNEQFF
TRBD2,TRBJ2-5,TRBV3-1/TRBV3-2,-,TGTGCCAGCAGCCAAGGACCTCCTAGCGGGAGGGCCGGGGAGAACCAAGAGACCCAGTACTTC,CASSQGPPSGRAGENQETQYF
-,TRBJ2-7,TRBV28,-,TGTGCCAGCAGTTCCGGAGGTACTTGGGAGCAGTACTTC,CASSSGGTWEQYF
-,TRBJ2-2,TRBV6-7,-,TGTGCCAGCAGTTACCCCCCCTCACACAGGGACTACACCGGGGAGCTGTTTTTT,CASSYPPSHRDYTGELFF
-,TRBJ2-6,TRBV24-1,-,TGTGCCACCAGTGATTACGCCAGCTCTGGGGCCAACGTCCTGACTTTC,CATSDYASSGANVLTF
-,TRBJ1-1,TRBV28,-,TGTGCCAGCAGCCTTGGGACGTTGAACACTGAAGCTTTCTTT,CASSLGTLNTEAFF
TRBD1,TRBJ1-5,TRBV28,-,TGTGCCAGCAGCACACAACAGGGGAGGAATCAGCCCCAGCATTTT,CASSTQQGRNQPQHF
TRBD1,TRBJ1-2,TRBV15,-,TGTGCCACCAGCAGTAAAACAGGGGGCCCCTACTATGGCTACACCTTC,CATSSKTGGPYYGYTF
-,TRBJ1-3,TRBV18,-,TGTGCCAGCTCACCACCGGGTCTGCTCCTCTCTGGAAACACCATATATTTT,CASSPPGLLLSGNTIYF
-,TRBJ2-5,TRBV27,-,TGTGCCAGCAGTCACGACCTCTCCCTAGGGGAGACCCAGTACTTC,CASSHDLSLGETQYF
TRBD2,TRBJ2-3,TRBV6-5,-,TGTGCCAGCAGTATCCCGGGACTAGCGGGAGCTACGCAGTATTTT,CASSIPGLAGATQYF
TRBD2,TRBJ2-3,TRBV6-5,once,TGTGCCAGCAGTCGTAGCGGGAGTTGGACAGATACGCAGTATTTT,CASSRSGSWTDTQYF
TRBD1,TRBJ1-2,TRBV7-9,-,TGTGCCCTCTCGAACAGGACAGGGAACTATGGCTACACCTTC,CALSNRTGNYGYTF
TRBD1,TRBJ1-2,TRBV5-1,-,TGCGCCAGCAGCTGGGACAGGGTAGGGGCTAACTATGGCTACACCTTC,CASSWDRVGANYGYTF
-,TRBJ2-2,TRBV15,-,TGTGCCACCAGCAGCGTTACTCCACTGGGTACCGGGGAGCTGTTTTTT,CATSSVTPLGTGELFF
TRBD1,TRBJ1-6,TRBV30,-,TGTGCCTGGAGTGTGGGACAGGGGGTGCATTCACCCCTCCACTTT,CAWSVGQGVHSPLHF
TRBD1,TRBJ1-5,TRBV6-5,-,TGTGCCAGCACCTTCGGACAGGGCAATCAGCCCCAGCATTTT,CASTFGQGNQPQHF
TRBD1,TRBJ2-7,TRBV19,-,TGTGCCAGTAAGTCAGGGGGCTCCTACGAGCAGTACTTC,CASKSGGSYEQYF
-,TRBJ2-7,TRBV28,-,TGTGCCAGCAGTTTCTATCAGGGTCCCCACGAGCAGTACTTC,CASSFYQGPHEQYF
-,TRBJ1-1,TRBV7-2,-,TGTGCCAGCAGCTTTTCTAGGGCAACCCTAGGGAACACTGAAGCTTTCTTT,CASSFSRATLGNTEAFF
TRBD1,TRBJ2-7,TRBV6-5,-,TGTGCCAGCAGTTACTCGAGTGGGGCAGGGGGACACGAGCAGTACTTC,CASSYSSGAGGHEQYF
-,TRBJ2-1,TRBV6-1,once,TGTGCCAGCAGTGATGCGGGACAGCTGTACAATGAGCAGTTCTTC,CASSDAGQLYNEQFF
TRBD1,TRBJ2-7,TRBV7-9,-,TGTGCCAGCAGCTGGGGACAGCAGCAGTACTTC,CASSWGQQQYF
-,TRBJ1-2,TRBV19,few,TGTGCCAGTAGTATGGGCGGCTTGTATGGCTACACCTTC,CASSMGGLYGYTF
-,TRBJ1-5,TRBV6-2/TRBV6-3,-,TGTGCCAGCAGTGGGAACAGGGATAATCAGCCCCAGCATTTT,CASSGNRDNQPQHF
-,TRBJ1-6,TRBV19,-,TGTGCCAGTAGTATACTCTCCTATAATTCACCCCTCCACTTT,CASSILSYNSPLHF
-,TRBJ1-5,TRBV5-1,-,TGCGCCAGCAGCTTGGAGGGGAATAGCAATCAGCCCCAGCATTTT,CASSLEGNSNQPQHF
-,TRBJ1-2,TRBV4-3,-,TGCGCCAGCAGCCAAGGGGATGAGGACGGACGACCGGGAGCTAACTATGGCTACACCTTC,CASSQGDEDGRPGANYGYTF
-,TRBJ1-1,TRBV7-8,once,TGTGCCAGCAGCTTAGTCCGTGGAAGACAAACGAACACTGAAGCTTTCTTT,CASSLVRGRQTNTEAFF
-,TRBJ1-5,TRBV30,-,TGTGCCTGGAGTGCGCCGCGGGGGTTCAATCAGCCCCAGCATTTT,CAWSAPRGFNQPQHF
TRBD2,TRBJ2-7,TRBV7-2,-,TGTGCCAGCAGCTTACGGGGGTCTAGCGGGAGGGCCTACGAGCAGTACTTC,CASSLRGSSGRAYEQYF
-,TRBJ1-3,TRBV4-1,-,TGCGCCAGCAGCCTAGGGCGACGGGCTAGTGGAAACACCATATATTTT,CASSLGRRASGNTIYF
-,TRBJ1-1,TRBV27,-,TGTGCCAGCAAACGCGGCTGGGGCACTGAAGCTTTCTTT,CASKRGWGTEAFF
-,TRBJ2-2,TRBV19,-,TGTGCCAGTAGTCCACAGGGGAACACCGGGGAGCTGTTTTTT,CASSPQGNTGELFF